The present TCR beta chain was sequenced within a study of cytomegalovirus exposure and HLA in healthy donors. Concerning this clone itself: Its antigen is undetermined.

CDR1 LGHNA and CDR2 YNFKEQ come from the germline V gene. V trimming: 0 bases; J trimming: 4 bases; junction bases outside the gene matches: 9. The CDR3 has 17 residues. Study-wide findings and caveats: Presence/absence analyses assumed roughly uniform sequencing depth across donors, which may not hold.

Use of 60 Vbeta and 13 Jbeta primers characterized the PCR. Profiled with immunoSEQ multiplex PCR; TCRdb holds only in-frame clones, not every one. The sample table sets out under 90,000 clones. The sequence was obtained from a female donor in good health and CMV-seropositive. The genes are TRBV4-2 and TRBJ2-7, with 10 bases aligning to TRBD1. The sample taken for sequencing was PBMCs. CDR3 amino acids: CASSQEFGTGARYEQYF. The CDR3 nucleotides read TGTGCCAGCAGCCAAGAATTCGGGACAGGGGCCCGTTACGAGCAGTACTTC.